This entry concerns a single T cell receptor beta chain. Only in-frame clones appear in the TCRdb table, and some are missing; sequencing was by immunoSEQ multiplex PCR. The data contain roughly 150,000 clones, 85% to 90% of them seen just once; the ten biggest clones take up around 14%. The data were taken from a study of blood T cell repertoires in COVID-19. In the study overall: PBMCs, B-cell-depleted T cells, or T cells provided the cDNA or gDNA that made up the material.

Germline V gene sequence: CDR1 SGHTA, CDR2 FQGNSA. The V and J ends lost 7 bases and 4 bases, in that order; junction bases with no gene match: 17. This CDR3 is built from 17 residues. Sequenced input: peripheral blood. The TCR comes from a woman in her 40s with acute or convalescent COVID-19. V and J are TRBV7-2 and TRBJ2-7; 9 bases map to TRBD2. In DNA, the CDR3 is TGTGCCAGCACCCATTCGGTCTATACTAGCGGGTCTTACGAGCAGTACTTC. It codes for CASTHSVYTSGSYEQYF.